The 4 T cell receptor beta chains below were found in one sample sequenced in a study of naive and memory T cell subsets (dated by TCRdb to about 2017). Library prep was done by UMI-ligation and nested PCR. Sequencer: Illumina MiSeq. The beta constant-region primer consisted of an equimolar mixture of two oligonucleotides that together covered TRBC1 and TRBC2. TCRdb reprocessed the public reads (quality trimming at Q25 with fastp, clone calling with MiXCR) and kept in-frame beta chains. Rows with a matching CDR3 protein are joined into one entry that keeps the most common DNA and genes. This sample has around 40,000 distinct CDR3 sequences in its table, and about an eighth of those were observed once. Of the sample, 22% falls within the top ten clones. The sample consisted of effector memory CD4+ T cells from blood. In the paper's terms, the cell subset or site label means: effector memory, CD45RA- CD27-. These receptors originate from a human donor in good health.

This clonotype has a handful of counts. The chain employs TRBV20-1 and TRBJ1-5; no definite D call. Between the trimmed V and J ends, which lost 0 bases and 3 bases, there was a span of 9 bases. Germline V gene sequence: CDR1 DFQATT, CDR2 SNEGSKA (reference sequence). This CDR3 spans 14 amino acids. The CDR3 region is CSARDADYNQPQHF. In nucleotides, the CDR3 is TGCAGTGCTAGAGATGCAGACTACAATCAGCCCCAGCATTTT.

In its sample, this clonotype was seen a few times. The chain's CDR3 is CASGTGPMQNEQFF. The CDR3 DNA reads TGTGCCAGCGGAACCGGGCCCATGCAGAATGAGCAGTTCTTC. V and J are TRBV6-1 and TRBJ2-1; no reliable D call. Per the germline V gene, CDR1 is MNHNS and CDR2 is SASEGT. There are 14 residues in the CDR3. V was trimmed by 8 bases and J by 7 bases, leaving 18 bases between them.

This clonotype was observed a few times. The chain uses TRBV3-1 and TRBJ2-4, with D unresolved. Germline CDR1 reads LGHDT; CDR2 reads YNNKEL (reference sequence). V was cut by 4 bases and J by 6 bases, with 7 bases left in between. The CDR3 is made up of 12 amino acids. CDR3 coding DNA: TGTGCCAGCAGCCCCTCGGGAAACATTCAGTACTTC. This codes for CASSPSGNIQYF.

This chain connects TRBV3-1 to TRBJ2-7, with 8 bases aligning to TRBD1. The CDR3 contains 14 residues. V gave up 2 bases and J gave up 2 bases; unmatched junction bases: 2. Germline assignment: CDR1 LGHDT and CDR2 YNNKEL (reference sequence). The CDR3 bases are TGTGCCAGCAGCCAACAGGGGGCCACCTACGAGCAGTACTTC. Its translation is CASSQQGATYEQYF.